This T cell receptor (beta chain) was identified in a study of PD-1 blockade in classical Hodgkin lymphoma. Time point defined: newly diagnosed, previously untreated cHL patient sample. Comparator PBMCs were from newly diagnosed, untreated classical Hodgkin lymphoma. Findings and caveats of the study: Reported baseline diversity: healthy donors highest, relapsed/refractory patients lowest. Possible causes of repertoire differences, disease activity or prior therapy, remain undefined.

The assay was immunoSEQ multiplex PCR, and TCRdb's table has in-frame clones only and misses some. This sample has fewer than 90,000 clones, with about 93% found just once. As regards this clone: Its antigen is as yet unknown.

CDR1 is LNHDA and CDR2 is SQIVND in the germline V gene (reference sequence). The CDR3 contains 14 residues. The ends were cut back, 3 bases at V and 6 bases at J, with 13 bases in the middle. Sequences were obtained from peripheral blood mononuclear cells (PBMCs). The sequence was obtained from a human donor with classical Hodgkin lymphoma. This chain joins TRBV19 and TRBJ2-3; D is tentatively TRBD1 or TRBD2 (6 bases each). This CDR3 reads CASSMGGDSDTQYF. CDR3 bases: TGTGCCAGTAGTATGGGGGGCGACTCGGATACGCAGTATTTT. Together with reference TRBV19 and TRBJ2-3, the CDR3 gives the full variable domain: DGGITQSPKYLFRKEGQNVTLSCEQNLNHDAMYWYRQDPGQGLRLIYYSQIVNDFQKGDIAEGYSVSREKKESFPLTVTSAQKNPTAFYLCASSMGGDSDTQYFGPGTRLTVL.